These T cell receptor beta chains were read from a single sample in a study of early T cells in non-severe SARS-CoV-2 infection. TCRdb re-called the 5' RACE reads with MiXCR, one entry per CDR3 protein. The sample yields roughly 70,000 distinct CDR3 sequences, around 13% seen once. The sample was whole blood. All receptors come from an adult who was a healthcare worker with PCR-confirmed SARS-CoV-2 infection or an uninfected control (not recorded which). The CDR3 runs from the conserved cysteine through the conserved F or W. The D gene is left open where the match is weak. Clone size is shown for a subset of rows, as once, few, many or a class of expanded clone.

v_call: TRBV7-8
j_call: TRBJ2-7
cdr3_length: 19
clone_size: -
d_call: TRBD2
cdr3_nt: TGTGCCAGCAGCTTAGTTAGGACTAGCGGGAGCGCGCGGGGCTCCGAGCAGTACTTC
cdr3_aa: CASSLVRTSGSARGSEQYF

v_call: TRBV5-1
j_call: TRBJ2-7
cdr3_length: 14
clone_size: many
d_call: TRBD2
cdr3_nt: TGCGCCAGCTCCACTAGCGGGAGGGCCCACGAGCAGTACTTC
cdr3_aa: CASSTSGRAHEQYF

v_call: TRBV7-3
j_call: TRBJ2-1
cdr3_length: 16
clone_size: few
d_call: TRBD2
cdr3_nt: TGTGCCAGCAGCTCCCTAGGCGCGGGAGGATACAATGAGCAGTTCTTC
cdr3_aa: CASSSLGAGGYNEQFF

v_call: TRBV2
j_call: TRBJ1-2
cdr3_length: 13
clone_size: -
d_call: TRBD1
cdr3_nt: TGTGTGGAGGGACAGGGGTGCATCTATGGCTACACCTTC
cdr3_aa: CVEGQGCIYGYTF

v_call: TRBV6-4
j_call: TRBJ2-1
cdr3_length: 15
clone_size: few
d_call: -
cdr3_nt: TGTGCCAGCAGTGACGAAGGGAACTCCTACAATGAGCAGTTCTTC
cdr3_aa: CASSDEGNSYNEQFF

v_call: TRBV11-2
j_call: TRBJ2-1
cdr3_length: 11
clone_size: many
d_call: -
cdr3_nt: TGTGCCAGCAGCGTGGGGGATGAGCAGTTCTTC
cdr3_aa: CASSVGDEQFF

v_call: TRBV6-2/TRBV6-3
j_call: TRBJ2-1
cdr3_length: 13
clone_size: -
d_call: -
cdr3_nt: TGTGCCAGCGGAAGGGGCTCCTACAATGAGCAGTTCTTC
cdr3_aa: CASGRGSYNEQFF

v_call: TRBV25-1
j_call: TRBJ2-1
cdr3_length: 15
clone_size: -
d_call: TRBD1
cdr3_nt: TGTGCCAGCAGTGGGGACAGGGATCTCGGCAATGAGCAGTTCTTC
cdr3_aa: CASSGDRDLGNEQFF

v_call: TRBV20-1
j_call: TRBJ1-1
cdr3_length: 12
clone_size: many
d_call: -
cdr3_nt: TGCAGTGCTAGAAGGGGGAACACTGAAGCTTTCTTT
cdr3_aa: CSARRGNTEAFF

v_call: TRBV2
j_call: TRBJ1-2
cdr3_length: 13
clone_size: many
d_call: -
cdr3_nt: TGTGCCAGCAGTGTAGGAGGTTCCTATGGCTACACCTTC
cdr3_aa: CASSVGGSYGYTF

v_call: TRBV5-5
j_call: TRBJ1-1
cdr3_length: 12
clone_size: many
d_call: -
cdr3_nt: TGTGCCAGCAGTTCTCTGACACTTGAAGCTTTCTTT
cdr3_aa: CASSSLTLEAFF

v_call: TRBV9
j_call: TRBJ2-1
cdr3_length: 15
clone_size: -
d_call: -
cdr3_nt: TGTGCCAGCAGCGTAGAAGGAGACCCCTACAATGAGCAGTTCTTC
cdr3_aa: CASSVEGDPYNEQFF

v_call: TRBV20-1
j_call: TRBJ1-5
cdr3_length: 19
clone_size: few
d_call: -
cdr3_nt: TGCAGTGCTAGATTCCAGGACAAGGGAACCCTATATAGCAATCAGCCCCAGCATTTT
cdr3_aa: CSARFQDKGTLYSNQPQHF

v_call: TRBV5-1
j_call: TRBJ2-1
cdr3_length: 15
clone_size: -
d_call: -
cdr3_nt: TGCGCCAGCAGATTAGAGGCAGGTGCCTACAATGAGCAGTTCTTC
cdr3_aa: CASRLEAGAYNEQFF

v_call: TRBV2
j_call: TRBJ2-2
cdr3_length: 15
clone_size: -
d_call: -
cdr3_nt: TGTGCCAGCAGTACCCGCGGGTCCGGCACCGGGGAGCTGTTTTTT
cdr3_aa: CASSTRGSGTGELFF

v_call: TRBV2
j_call: TRBJ1-1
cdr3_length: 14
clone_size: many
d_call: TRBD1
cdr3_nt: TGTGCCAGCAGGGATAACAGGGGGAGCACTGAAGCTTTCTTT
cdr3_aa: CASRDNRGSTEAFF